The clone carrying this TCR beta chain showed up just once. The sample originates from a study of blood T cell repertoires in COVID-19. Assay used: immunoSEQ multiplex PCR; TCRdb lists only in-frame clones, some missing. The table lists approximately 250,000 clones, roughly nine tenths of them singletons. Germline-derived CDR1 and CDR2 are LGHDT and YNNKEL (reference sequence). V gave up 0 bases and J gave up 6 bases, with 11 bases separating them. This CDR3 has 14 residues. This clonotype was obtained from a man between 35 and 55 years old with active or convalescent COVID-19. Sequenced input: peripheral blood. The chain is built from TRBV3-1 (or the pseudogene TRBV3-2) and TRBJ2-5; weak D call: TRBD1 (5 bases). CDR3 DNA: TGTGCCAGCAGCCAAGAGGCACAGGCGAAGACCCAGTACTTC. The encoded protein is CASSQEAQAKTQYF.